The source of this T cell receptor (beta chain) is a study of regulatory T cells in long-lasting Graves disease. This clonotype occurred a few times. Its antigen remains unknown. Indicated time point: newly diagnosed GD, antithyroid drugs for less than 3 months. With RNA extracted from PBMCs as input, the TCR library was made. Trimming took 0 bases from V and 6 from J, leaving 6 bases between them. Germline assignment: CDR1 LGHDT and CDR2 YNNKEL (reference sequence). The CDR3 runs 13 residues. Libraries of TCR beta came from iRepertoire HTBI primers plus Arm-PCR of CDR3 regions. TCRdb passed the multiplex PCR reads through MiXCR, listing each CDR3 protein once. The sample has a few hundred thousand distinct CDR3 sequences, around 13% seen once; the top ten hold roughly 18%. Study-wide points: Tissue studied was limited to peripheral blood, excluding thyroid tissue. TCR diversity was lower in persistent Graves' patients than in newly diagnosed ones.

These sequences were also reported in another study, on T cells in Graves' hyperthyroidism and ophthalmopathy.

This clonotype originated in a woman aged 45-60 years with Graves disease. The V and J genes are TRBV3-1 and TRBJ2-4; D gene unclear. The sequenced sample was peripheral blood mononuclear cells (PBMCs), obtained at new diagnosis, from a patient treated with antithyroid drugs. The CDR3 spells CASSQETGNIQYF. DNA of the CDR3: TGTGCCAGCAGCCAAGAAACTGGAAACATTCAGTACTTC. Full variable domain (missing parts from reference TRBV3-1 and TRBJ2-4): DTAVSQTPKYLVTQMGNDKSIKCEQNLGHDTMYWYKQDSKKFLKIMFSYNNKELIINETVPNRFSPKSPDKAHLNLHINSLELGDSAVYFCASSQETGNIQYFGAGTRLSVL.